This T cell receptor beta chain was obtained from a study of cytomegalovirus exposure and HLA in healthy donors. Study-wide context: Of 398 genotyped donors, roughly 86% clustered with self-reported Caucasian donors. Study findings and constraints: Later work found most CMV-associated TCR beta chains apparently HLA-restricted. In an earlier analysis, most TCR beta V segments were productive about 90% or about 30% of the time.

CDR1 SGHDT and CDR2 YYEEEE come from the germline V gene. The CDR3 contains 14 residues. Trimming took off 6 bases at V and 9 bases at J, with 21 bases between the two ends. As regards this clone: What it binds is unknown.

The primer mix had 60 Vbeta and 13 Jbeta primers. Sequencing was performed with immunoSEQ multiplex PCR; in TCRdb, only in-frame clones are kept and a portion is missing. The data contain about 150,000 clones, approximately 81% of them seen just once; the ten biggest clones take up over 1.3%. Everyone who donated was a healthy bone marrow donor. Sequenced material: PBMCs. The source of this sequence is a man aged 18 to 29 in good health and CMV-seronegative. This chain joins TRBV5-6 and TRBJ2-5, with D hard to call. CDR3 coding DNA: TGTGCCAGCATGGAAGGCGGATCGTCCCTTGCCCAGTACTTC. The encoded protein is CASMEGGSSLAQYF.